One and the same sample provided the 21 T cell receptor beta chains below, sequenced in a study of T cells in women clearing cervical HPV infection. Assay used: immunoSEQ multiplex PCR; TCRdb lists only in-frame clones, some missing. The sample table sets out 31,000 or so clones. Sequencing used blood buffy coat. These receptors all come from a woman between 18 and 70 years old with a cervical HPV16 infection that either progressed to CIN3+ or cleared (not recorded which).

Remarks on this clone: Sequencing ends 3 residues short of the CDR3 end; the germline J gene provides the rest. This chain joins TRBV2 and TRBJ2-1, with TRBD2 matching over 8 bases. Germline V CDR1 and CDR2: SNHLY, FYNNEI. The CDR3 extends over 16 amino acids. Germline trimming cut 3 bases from V and 9 bases from J; bases unmatched to any gene: 13. The CDR3 sequence is CASSDPRLARGSEQFF. CDR3 DNA, as far as it was read: TGTGCCAGCAGTGATCCTAGACTAGCGCGCGGGAGTGAG.

Remarks on this clone: The CDR3 end falls 3 residues outside the read, so it is completed with the germline J gene. The chain joins TRBV4-1 to TRBJ2-1, with D unclear. Trimming removed 6 bases at V and 4 bases at J, with 10 bases between. Germline values: CDR1 MGHRA, CDR2 YSYEKL. This CDR3 is built from 13 residues. The sequenced part of the CDR3 DNA is TGCGCCAGCAGGAATATAAGGTACAATGAG. Encoded protein: CASRNIRYNE. The full CDR3 protein reads CASRNIRYNEQFF.

As regards this clone: The observed sequence ends 3 residues before the CDR3 terminus, with the missing tail filled in from the germline J gene. This sample also contains other DNA sequences that code for the same CDR3. This chain connects TRBV19 to TRBJ1-3; a weak D match, TRBD1 (5 bases). Per the germline V gene, CDR1 is LNHDA and CDR2 is SQIVND (reference sequence). Between the trimmed V and J ends, which lost 3 bases and 2 bases, there was a span of 11 bases. The CDR3 covers 15 residues. CDR3 sequence: CASSIPGETGNTIYF. The covered CDR3 bases are TGTGCCAGTAGTATCCCGGGGGAGACTGGAAACACC.

The CDR3 DNA, read in part, is TGCAGTGCTAGGGCGACAGGGTTCCCCTCTGGGGCCAACGTC. Amino acids: CSARATGFPSGANV. The entire CDR3 reads CSARATGFPSGANVLTF. The chain links TRBV20-1 to TRBJ2-6; TRBD1 matches 7 bases. The read ends 3 residues before the CDR3 terminus; that terminus is restored from the germline J gene. There are 17 residues in the CDR3. CDR1 is DFQATT and CDR2 is SNEGSKA in the germline V gene (reference sequence). Germline trimming cut 3 bases from V and 0 bases from J; bases unmatched to any gene: 8.

As for this clone: The read ends 3 residues before the CDR3 terminus; that terminus is restored from the germline J gene. This chain connects TRBV28 to TRBJ2-3; D unresolved. The ends were cut back, 8 bases at V and 3 bases at J, with 12 bases in the middle. The CDR3 spans 13 residues. CDR1 MDHEN and CDR2 SYDVKM come from the germline V gene. CDR3 DNA, as far as it was read: TGTGCCAGCGATAGCTCTCCAACAGATACG. Translating it yields CASDSSPTDT. The whole CDR3 region reads CASDSSPTDTQYF. The full variable domain, completed using reference TRBV28 and TRBJ2-3, is DVKVTQSSRYLVKRTGEKVFLECVQDMDHENMFWYRQDPGLGLRLIYFSYDVKMKEKGDIPEGYSVSREKKERFSLILESASTNQTSMYLCASDSSPTDTQYFGPGTRLTVL.

As regards this clone: Read sequence stops 3 residues before the CDR3 end, and the germline J gene provides the missing end. This chain links TRBV6-2 or TRBV6-3 with TRBJ2-3; the match to TRBD2 covers 9 bases. The germline V gene has CDR1 MNHEY and CDR2 SVGEGT. J lost 5 bases, V lost 2 bases, and 2 bases had no gene match. CDR3 length: 14 amino acids. Partial CDR3 DNA: TGTGCCAGCAGTTACGAGACTAGCGGAGATACG. Its translation is CASSYETSGDT. The CDR3 reads in full as CASSYETSGDTQYF.

In regard to this clone: Read data end 3 residues before the CDR3 end; the end is taken from the germline J gene. The chain joins TRBV5-1 to TRBJ1-4; 8 nucleotides align to TRBD1. Germline V gene sequence: CDR1 SGHRS, CDR2 YFSETQ. The CDR3 is made up of 14 amino acids. Trimming at V came to 3 bases and at J to 4 bases, leaving 2 bases not matched to a gene. CDR3 DNA (partial): TGCGCCAGCAGCTACAGGGGGGGTAATGAAAAA. This sequence encodes CASSYRGGNEK. The whole CDR3 protein is CASSYRGGNEKLFF.

In the case of this clone: The observed sequence ends 3 residues before the CDR3 terminus, with the missing tail filled in from the germline J gene. V gene TRBV5-1 combines with J gene TRBJ2-1, with D possibly TRBD2 on 5 matching bases. V was trimmed by 0 bases and J by 7 bases, leaving 11 bases between them. In germline, CDR1 is SGHRS, CDR2 YFSETQ. This CDR3 contains 14 residues. The sequenced part of the CDR3 DNA is TGCGCCAGCAGCTTGGCCGTCGGGGATAATGAG. Protein product: CASSLAVGDNE. The full-length CDR3 reads as CASSLAVGDNEQFF.

As to this clone: One end of the junction fails to match germline, which may point to a read error. The read falls 3 residues short of the CDR3 end, and the missing part is taken from the germline J gene. The J gene is TRBJ2-3, the V gene TRBV29-1; 8 bases match TRBD1. CDR1 SQVTM and CDR2 ANQGSEA come from the germline V gene. The CDR3 length is 12 residues. The CDR3 reads CSVAGGAETQYF. The CDR3 bases that were read are TGCAGCGTGGCAGGGGGCGCAGAGACG.

In the case of this clone: At one of its ends the junction is not consistent with the germline gene, which may arise from a read error. The CDR3 end is not reached by the read, which stops 3 residues before it; the germline J gene fills it in. V usage is TRBV18 and J usage is TRBJ1-2, with 8 bases identical to TRBD1. Germline lookup yields CDR1 KGHSH and CDR2 LQKENI. The length of the CDR3 is 15 residues. The CDR3 bases that were read are TGTGCCAGCTCCCCGGCAGGGGGCGAAGTATATGAC. It is translated as CASSPAGGEVYD. The whole CDR3 is CASSPAGGEVYDYTF.

In the case of this clone: The CDR3 end is not reached by the read, which stops 3 residues before it; the germline J gene fills it in. The genes are TRBV29-1 and TRBJ1-2, with TRBD1 as a possible D gene (6 bases). Germline loops: CDR1 SQVTM, CDR2 ANQGSEA. The CDR3 has 12 amino acids. V lost 4 bases and J lost 3, with 9 bases in between. Partial CDR3 DNA: TGCAGCGTTGTAACAGGGCACTATGGC. Translating it yields CSVVTGHYG. The whole CDR3 region reads CSVVTGHYGYTF.

To note about this clone: The junction does not match germline at one end; this may be a read error. The read halts 3 residues ahead of the CDR3 end, with the missing end drawn from the germline J gene. The V gene is TRBV7-8, the J gene TRBJ2-7; 7 bases match TRBD2. The germline gives CDR1 SGHVS, CDR2 FQNEAQ. This CDR3 contains 16 residues. The CDR3 spells CPSSARTRNHLYEQYF. CDR3 DNA (partial): TGTCCCAGCAGCGCACGGACTAGAAACCACCTCTACGAG.

About this clone: The observed sequence ends 3 residues before the CDR3 terminus, with the missing tail filled in from the germline J gene. This chain connects TRBV29-1 to TRBJ2-2; D unresolved. This CDR3 is 15 amino acids long. Germline V gene sequence: CDR1 SQVTM, CDR2 ANQGSEA. V shed 6 bases and J shed 7 bases, with 21 bases lying between them. This CDR3 is CSVRSPGIESGELFF. The CDR3 bases that were read are TGCAGCGTCCGCTCACCAGGAATAGAAAGCGGGGAG.

In the case of this clone: The sequence runs out 3 residues before the end of the CDR3; the remainder is reconstructed from the germline J gene. The gene calls are TRBV20-1 and TRBJ2-5; tentatively, D is TRBD1 (8 bases). V lost 4 bases and J 4 bases, leaving 16 bases between the germline ends. The germline V gene encodes CDR1 DFQATT and CDR2 SNEGSKA (reference sequence). The CDR3 totals 14 residues. Partial CDR3 DNA: TGCAGTGCTACTAGCGGACAGGGAACAGAGACC. It codes for CSATSGQGTET. The whole CDR3 region reads CSATSGQGTETQYF.

On this clone: The CDR3 extends 3 residues past the end of the read, so its final part is completed from the germline J gene. The genes are TRBV19 and TRBJ1-5; 12 bases map to TRBD1. The CDR3 spans 16 residues. V was clipped by 7 bases and J by 6 bases; unmatched bases: 10. Germline CDR1 LNHDA, CDR2 SQIVND (reference sequence). The chain's CDR3 is CASTGRGQGASQPQHF. The part of the CDR3 DNA that was read is TGTGCCAGTACCGGACGGGGACAGGGGGCAAGTCAGCCC.

Turning to this clone: At one end, the junction sequence differs from germline, possibly due to a read error. The read gets to within 3 residues of the CDR3 end, and the germline J gene fills in the rest. The V call is TRBV7-7, the J call TRBJ2-1, with 10 bases lining up with TRBD1. The germline gives CDR1 SSHAT, CDR2 FNYEAQ (reference sequence). This CDR3 spans 17 amino acids. Incomplete CDR3 DNA: TGTGCTAGCAGCTTAGGAGGGGGGGGACAGGGGTTCAATGAG. Its translation is CASSLGGGGQGFNE. From start to end, the CDR3 is CASSLGGGGQGFNEQFF. Variable domain in full (rest from reference TRBV7-7 and TRBJ2-1): GAGVSQSPRYKVTKRGQDVTLRCDPISSHATLYWYQQALGQGPEFLTYFNYEAQPDKSGLPSDRFSAERPEGSISTLTIQRTEQRDSAMYRCASSLGGGGQGFNEQFFGPGTRLTVL.

The CDR3 here is CASSPGLAVYNEQFF. The CDR3 DNA, read in part, is TGTGCCAGCAGCCCTGGACTAGCGGTTTACAATGAG. The chain couples TRBV14 to TRBJ2-1, with 10 positions matching TRBD2. With the read ending 3 residues before the CDR3 end, the germline J gene is used to fill in that end. The trim removed 4 bases at V and 4 bases at J, leaving 4 bases unmatched. Per the germline V gene, CDR1 is SGHDN and CDR2 is FVKESK. The CDR3 is made up of 15 amino acids.

As to this clone: The CDR3 end falls 3 residues outside the read, so it is completed with the germline J gene. Additional DNA sequences in this sample encode the identical CDR3. The genes are TRBV20-1 and TRBJ1-1; TRBD1 matches 10 bases. The CDR3 runs to 13 residues. V trimming: 3 bases; J trimming: 3 bases; junction bases outside the gene matches: 1. Germline-derived CDR1 and CDR2 are DFQATT and SNEGSKA (reference sequence). CDR3 sequence: CSARTGGHTEAFF. CDR3 DNA, as far as it was read: TGCAGTGCTAGGACAGGGGGCCACACTGAA.

Notes on this clone: Read coverage stops 3 residues before the CDR3 terminus; the germline J gene supplies the remainder. V and J are TRBV5-5 and TRBJ2-5, with 11 bases lining up with TRBD2. The CDR3 sequence is 14 residues long. The germline V gene encodes CDR1 SGHKS and CDR2 YYEKEE (reference sequence). The V segment lost 4 bases and the J segment 5 bases; nucleotides outside the gene matches: 4. CDR3 protein: CASSPLAGGETQYF. The DNA read from the CDR3 is TGTGCCAGCAGCCCATTAGCGGGAGGGGAGACC.

In regard to this clone: Read data end 3 residues before the CDR3 end; the end is taken from the germline J gene. J is TRBJ2-7 and V is TRBV29-1, with TRBD2 as a possible D gene (6 bases). The CDR3 runs to 17 residues. V was clipped by 7 bases and J by 0 bases, with 25 bases between them. Germline V gene lookup returns CDR1 SQVTM and CDR2 ANQGSEA. The CDR3: CSAAGGRERCYSYEQYF. The part of the CDR3 DNA that was read is TGCAGCGCTGCAGGTGGGCGGGAAAGGTGTTACTCCTACGAG.

On this clone itself: The CDR3 is cut off 3 residues early in the read; its end comes from the germline J gene. The chain employs TRBV20-1 and TRBJ2-5, with unresolved D. The CDR3 has 10 amino acids. Germline V lookup: CDR1 DFQATT, CDR2 SNEGSKA (reference sequence). Trimming pared 5 bases from V and 3 bases from J, leaving 4 bases between. The part of the CDR3 DNA that was read is TGCAGTGCTTATAAAGAGACC. Translated, it gives CSAYKET. The full CDR3 reads CSAYKETQYF.